The 23 T cell receptor beta chains listed next were all sequenced from one sample in a study of Graves' ophthalmopathy and Graves' hyperthyroidism (dated by TCRdb to between 2017 and 2018). TCRdb names Illumina HiSeq 2000 as the instrument used. For repertoire sequencing, TCR beta CDR3 regions were amplified from RNA transcripts. The first round of RT-PCR was done with HTBI primers and the Qiagen OneStep RT-PCR kit, and was followed by a second round of multiplex PCR, then size selection and purification. TCRdb took the public reads, trimmed them with fastp at Q25, ran MiXCR for clone calling and kept in-frame beta chains. Rows are unified per CDR3 protein, each entry keeping the most common DNA and genes. A total of 450,000 or so distinct CDR3 sequences appear in this sample, under 15% of them only once. The ten largest clones capture 8% to 10% of the sample. The sequenced material came from blood. These receptors all stem from a young woman with Graves' ophthalmopathy. Donor details come from another sample of the same person, matched by shared clones.

A few counts support this clonotype. The genes are TRBV3-1 and TRBJ2-2; D is undetermined. This CDR3 spans 13 amino acids. Trimming took 4 bases from V and 6 from J, leaving 9 bases between them. Looked up from germline, CDR1 is LGHDT and CDR2 is YNNKEL (reference sequence). The CDR3: CASSRSGPGELFF. The CDR3 DNA reads TGTGCCAGCAGCCGGTCGGGCCCCGGGGAGCTGTTTTTT.

Many counts were recorded for this clonotype. The chain carries TRBV6-5 and TRBJ2-7, with unresolved D. Trimming left V 4 bases short and J 0 bases short, with 16 bases between. CDR1 is MNHEY and CDR2 is SVGAGI in the germline V gene. The CDR3 covers 16 residues. In nucleotides, the CDR3 is TGTGCCAGCAGTTTACCTGCGTTTGGAAGCTCCTACGAGCAGTACTTC. Translating it yields CASSLPAFGSSYEQYF.

This clonotype was seen at least ten times. The chain has TRBV20-1 and TRBJ2-7; 7 bases align to TRBD1. The junction had 14 bases not matched to a gene; V was cut back by 0 bases and J by 6 bases. In germline, CDR1 is DFQATT, CDR2 SNEGSKA (reference sequence). The CDR3 is 16 amino acids. This CDR3 reads CSARDTSGTDLPEQYF. In DNA form, the CDR3 reads TGCAGTGCTAGAGATACCTCCGGGACAGACCTTCCCGAGCAGTACTTC.

This clonotype has only a few counts. J is TRBJ1-1 and V is TRBV25-1; 7 bases are a match to TRBD1. In germline, CDR1 is MGHDK, CDR2 SYGVNS. Unmatched junction bases numbered 4, after V lost 3 bases and J lost 9 bases. The CDR3 length is 12 residues. This CDR3 reads CASSELQGKAFF. CDR3 nucleotides: TGTGCCAGCAGTGAGTTACAGGGGAAAGCTTTCTTT.

This clonotype occurred many times. The rearrangement joins TRBV7-8 to TRBJ2-5; 11 nucleotides agree with TRBD1. The CDR3 totals 16 residues. The trim removed 3 bases at V and 5 bases at J, leaving 8 bases unmatched. The germline CDR1 and CDR2 sequences are SGHVS and FQNEAQ. DNA of the CDR3: TGTGCCAGCAGCTTCTCCGGGACAGGGGGAACTGAGACCCAGTACTTC. Residues: CASSFSGTGGTETQYF.

This clonotype appeared many times. V usage is TRBV12-5 and J usage is TRBJ1-1; no clear D. This CDR3 is built from 13 residues. V lost 6 bases and J 0 bases, leaving 8 bases between the germline ends. In germline, CDR1 is LGHNT, CDR2 FRNRAP. CDR3 sequence: CASGHGVNTEAFF. The CDR3 bases are TGTGCTAGTGGGCATGGGGTGAACACTGAAGCTTTCTTT.

This clonotype was observed at least ten times. V usage is TRBV6-5 and J usage is TRBJ2-7, with 11 bases aligning to TRBD2. This CDR3 is 15 amino acids long. Germline-derived CDR1 and CDR2 are MNHEY and SVGAGI. V shed 4 bases, J shed 5 bases, and the junction held 7 bases outside the gene matches. CDR3 region: CASSSTLAGVDEQYF. In nucleotides, the CDR3 is TGTGCCAGCAGTTCGACACTAGCGGGAGTCGACGAGCAGTACTTC.

This clonotype was detected many times. The J gene is TRBJ1-5, the V gene TRBV6-5; TRBD1 agrees at 9 bases. This CDR3 region has 16 residues. V dropped 4 bases and J dropped 2; count of bases not matched to a gene: 6. CDR1 MNHEY and CDR2 SVGAGI come from the germline V gene. The CDR3 DNA is TGTGCCAGCAGTTCCGGGACAGGGTGGGGCAATCAGCCCCAGCATTTT. This encodes CASSSGTGWGNQPQHF.

This clonotype has at least ten counts. The J gene is TRBJ2-5, the V gene TRBV7-8; D is undetermined. Germline assignment: CDR1 SGHVS and CDR2 FQNEAQ. CDR3 size: 14 residues. V lost 3 bases to trimming and J lost 4 bases, with 12 bases between them. CDR3 sequence: CASSFLGSGETQYF. The CDR3 DNA is TGTGCCAGCAGCTTTCTGGGGTCGGGAGAGACCCAGTACTTC.

In its sample, this clonotype was seen many times. V usage is TRBV10-3 and J usage is TRBJ2-7, with 8 bases identical to TRBD2. Losses at the gene ends were 7 bases for V and 1 base for J; bases not matched to a gene: 9. The CDR3 is 15 residues long. Germline-derived CDR1 and CDR2 are ENHRY and SYGVKD. The CDR3 bases are TGTGCCATCATGGGGCCGGCGGGAGGATCCTACGAGCAGTACTTC. It is translated as CAIMGPAGGSYEQYF.

The V and J genes are TRBV13 and TRBJ2-5, with TRBD1 as a possible D gene (6 bases). Germline V CDR1 and CDR2: PRHDT, FYEKMQ (reference sequence). The length of the CDR3 is 14 residues. V lost 3 bases and J lost 3, with 11 bases in between. The CDR3 bases are TGTGCCAGCAGCTTCGACAGGCAAGAAGAGACCCAGTACTTC. This translates into CASSFDRQEETQYF.

Ten or more counts support this clonotype. The chain has TRBV2 and TRBJ1-5; D is unclear. Germline-derived CDR1 and CDR2 are SNHLY and FYNNEI. The CDR3 consists of 18 residues. V dropped 0 bases and J dropped 2 bases, with 17 bases sitting between them. CDR3 region: CASSEALVGGLGNQPQHF. The CDR3 coding sequence is TGTGCCAGCAGTGAAGCGCTTGTCGGAGGGCTCGGCAATCAGCCCCAGCATTTT.

The V call is TRBV6-2 or TRBV6-3, the J call TRBJ1-3; D is undetermined. Germline CDR1 and CDR2: MNHEY and SVGEGT. The CDR3 is 15 residues long. V was trimmed by 3 bases and J by 1 base, leaving 10 bases between them. The CDR3, as DNA: TGTGCCAGCAGTTATATCCCAGAATCTGGAAACACCATATATTTT. It translates to CASSYIPESGNTIYF.

In its sample, this clonotype was seen many times. The chain joins TRBV6-1 to TRBJ1-1, with D perhaps matching TRBD1 (5 bases). The CDR3 length is 14 residues. The ends were cut back, 4 bases at V and 2 bases at J, with 11 bases in the middle. Germline CDR1 is MNHNS and CDR2 is SASEGT. Written as DNA, the CDR3 is TGTGCCAGCAGTGGGGCCGGGGGAAACACTGAAGCTTTCTTT. Its translation: CASSGAGGNTEAFF.

The rearrangement joins TRBV7-9 to TRBJ1-1; D is possibly TRBD1 (6 bases). Germline CDR1 reads SEHNR; CDR2 reads FQNEAQ (reference sequence). The CDR3 length is 14 residues. The V gene lost 5 bases and the J gene lost 6 bases, with 16 bases spanning the gap. CDR3 sequence (DNA): TGTGCCAGCAGCCCACAGGGACAAAAGTCTGAAGCTTTCTTT. Its protein product is CASSPQGQKSEAFF. The full variable domain, rest sourced from reference TRBV7-9 and TRBJ1-1, is DTGVSQNPRHKITKRGQNVTFRCDPISEHNRLYWYRQTLGQGPEFLTYFQNEAQLEKSRLLSDRFSAERPKGSFSTLEIQRTEQGDSAMYLCASSPQGQKSEAFFGQGTRLTVV.

At least ten counts were recorded for this clonotype. This chain joins TRBV5-1 and TRBJ2-7; 8 nucleotides align to TRBD1. The germline V gene encodes CDR1 SGHRS and CDR2 YFSETQ. J was trimmed by 4 bases and V by 4 bases; bases with no gene match: 4. This CDR3 region has 13 residues. The CDR3 is CASSQGAGYEQYF. In DNA, the CDR3 is TGCGCCAGCAGCCAGGGGGCTGGGTACGAGCAGTACTTC.

This clonotype was counted at least ten times. This chain joins TRBV9 and TRBJ1-1, with TRBD1 identical over 8 bases. The germline gives CDR1 SGDLS, CDR2 YYNGEE. The CDR3 spans 16 residues. V was clipped by 3 bases and J by 0 bases; unmatched bases: 7. The CDR3 DNA sequence: TGTGCCAGCAGCGCTGCGACAGGGGTAGTGAACACTGAAGCTTTCTTT. Its protein product is CASSAATGVVNTEAFF.

This clonotype was picked up many times. J is TRBJ1-2 and V is TRBV6-5; 8 bases are shared with TRBD1. The CDR3 is 13 residues long. V gave up 6 bases and J gave up 4 bases; unmatched junction bases: 4. Germline-derived CDR1 and CDR2 are MNHEY and SVGAGI. The CDR3 region has the DNA TGTGCCAGCAGCTGGGACAGGAGCTATGGCTACACCTTC. Protein sequence: CASSWDRSYGYTF.

This clonotype was recorded at least ten times. V and J are TRBV9 and TRBJ2-5; 9 bases fit TRBD1. The CDR3 spans 16 residues. The germline gives CDR1 SGDLS, CDR2 YYNGEE. The J segment lost 4 bases and the V segment lost 0 bases, leaving 7 bases of the junction unmatched. CDR3 nucleotides: TGTGCCAGCAGCGTAGTCTCCGGGACAGGGTTAGAGACCCAGTACTTC. It yields the protein CASSVVSGTGLETQYF.

In its sample, this clonotype was seen a few times. Since a much larger clone is just one base distant, this may be a read error. The chain is built from TRBV12-3 or TRBV12-4 and TRBJ2-5; TRBD2 matches at 12 bases. J was trimmed by 4 bases and V by 5 bases; bases with no gene match: 5. The CDR3 runs to 15 residues. CDR3 sequence reads: CASSNGLAGTETQYF. The CDR3 DNA is TGTGCCAGCAGTAACGGACTAGCGGGAACAGAGACCCAGTACTTC.

This chain links TRBV15 with TRBJ1-2; 7 bases agree with TRBD1. Germline V gene lookup returns CDR1 LNHNV and CDR2 YYDKDF (reference sequence). V dropped 3 bases and J dropped 4; count of bases not matched to a gene: 2. The CDR3 extends over 13 amino acids. CDR3 sequence reads: CATSRGTAYGYTF. The CDR3 nucleotides are TGTGCCACCAGCAGGGGGACAGCCTATGGCTACACCTTC. Full variable domain (rest looked up from reference TRBV15 and TRBJ1-2): DAMVIQNPRYQVTQFGKPVTLSCSQTLNHNVMYWYQQKSSQAPKLLFHYYDKDFNNEADTPDNFQSRRPNTSFCFLDIRSPGLGDTAMYLCATSRGTAYGYTFGSGTRLTVV.

This clonotype showed up many times. V and J are TRBV4-1 and TRBJ1-2; perhaps TRBD1 as D (6 bases). Germline V lookup: CDR1 MGHRA, CDR2 YSYEKL. The CDR3 covers 15 residues. Trimming stripped 4 bases from V and 4 bases from J, with 16 bases between. CDR3 protein: CASSPEWTAVYGYTF. The CDR3 bases are TGCGCCAGCAGCCCCGAGTGGACAGCGGTCTATGGCTACACCTTC.

This clonotype was detected ten times or more. The chain couples TRBV28 to TRBJ1-5, with unresolved D. CDR1 and CDR2 (germline): MDHEN, SYDVKM. With 3 bases removed from V and 9 bases from J, the gap between germline ends came to 6 bases. The CDR3 runs 11 residues. The CDR3: CASSFKGPQHF. CDR3 bases: TGTGCCAGCAGTTTCAAGGGGCCCCAGCATTTT.